The 17 T cell receptor beta chains listed next were all sequenced from one sample in a study of molecular identifiers for immune sequencing clone quantification. TCRdb ran MiXCR on the PCR reads and lists one entry per CDR3 protein. The profile shows more than 450,000 distinct CDR3 sequences, over 20% of them singletons. The sample taken for sequencing was naive CD8+ T cells from blood, with Jurkat cell RNA spiked in. The subset denotes: FACS-sorted CD8+CD4-CCR7+CD45RA+ naive T cells. These receptors were collected from a human donor in good health. Some libraries in this study had Jurkat cell RNA spiked in.

This clonotype showed up many times. J is TRBJ2-7 and V is TRBV29-1; 7 nucleotides agree with TRBD1. Germline V lookup: CDR1 SQVTM, CDR2 ANQGSEA. This CDR3 comprises 14 residues. V shed 4 bases and J 0 bases; nucleotides not matched to a gene: 6. In DNA, the CDR3 is TGCAGCGTTGGGGAGACAGGGAGCTCCTACGAGCAGTACTTC. It translates to CSVGETGSSYEQYF.

This clonotype was seen ten or more times. V gene TRBV4-1 combines with J gene TRBJ1-1; TRBD1 matches at 9 bases. The CDR3 sequence is 17 residues long. V dropped 0 bases and J dropped 3; count of bases not matched to a gene: 8. Germline lookup yields CDR1 MGHRA and CDR2 YSYEKL. In DNA form, the CDR3 reads TGCGCCAGCAGCCAAGAACAGGGACAGGGACCGGACACTGAAGCTTTCTTT. This translates into CASSQEQGQGPDTEAFF.

The chain employs TRBV7-3 and TRBJ1-2, with 7 positions matching TRBD1. This CDR3 region has 14 residues. CDR1 and CDR2 from the germline V gene are SGHTA and FQGTGA. The trim removed 2 bases at V and 6 bases at J, leaving 6 bases unmatched. As DNA, the CDR3 is TGTGCCAGCAGCTTAGGAGGGGGCGGCGATGGCTACACCTTC. It yields the protein CASSLGGGGDGYTF.

A few counts support this clonotype. V is TRBV5-1 and J is TRBJ2-1, with 9 bases lining up with TRBD2. J gave up 6 bases and V 4 bases, and 11 bases lay outside the gene matches. The CDR3 extends over 16 amino acids. The germline V gene encodes CDR1 SGHRS and CDR2 YFSETQ. For the CDR3, the DNA is TGCGCCAGCAGCGAACCTCCGGGACTAGCCCCCAATGAGCAGTTCTTC. It encodes CASSEPPGLAPNEQFF.

There are many counts of this clonotype. The chain links TRBV7-9 to TRBJ2-7, with D perhaps being TRBD1 or TRBD2 (5 bases each). The CDR3 has 13 amino acids. Per the germline V gene, CDR1 is SEHNR and CDR2 is FQNEAQ (reference sequence). V was trimmed by 7 bases and J by 6 bases, leaving 16 bases between them. DNA for the CDR3: TGTGCCAGCACCGAGGGGACGGGCGGCGAGCAGTACTTC. Its protein is CASTEGTGGEQYF.

This clonotype was seen many times. The chain links TRBV4-3 to TRBJ2-3; 7 nucleotides line up with TRBD2. V was clipped by 1 base and J by 5 bases; unmatched bases: 6. The CDR3 consists of 15 residues. The V gene's germline CDR1 is LGHNA and CDR2 YSLEER. The DNA for the CDR3 is TGCGCCAGCAGCCAAGTTATTGGGAGGGGAGATACGCAGTATTTT. It codes for CASSQVIGRGDTQYF.

For this clonotype: Relative to the germline gene, one junction end is altered; a read error may explain this. V usage is TRBV20-1 and J usage is TRBJ2-7; D is undetermined. Per germline, CDR1 DFQATT and CDR2 SNEGSKA (reference sequence). The CDR3 is 15 residues long. DNA for the CDR3: TGCGGTGCTTTTCCCCTCGGCCAAACCTCCTACGAGCAGTACTTC. Translation: CGAFPLGQTSYEQYF.

The rearrangement uses TRBV6-2 or TRBV6-3 and TRBJ2-3; 9 bases are shared with TRBD1. Losses at the gene ends were 4 bases for V and 0 bases for J; bases not matched to a gene: 2. Looked up from germline, CDR1 is MNHEY and CDR2 is SVGEGT. This CDR3 spans 15 amino acids. CDR3 protein: CASSWTGDSTDTQYF. The CDR3 DNA reads as TGTGCCAGCAGTTGGACAGGGGATAGCACAGATACGCAGTATTTT.

The chain employs TRBV20-1 and TRBJ2-1; 11 bases line up with TRBD1. CDR1 and CDR2 from the germline V gene are DFQATT and SNEGSKA (reference sequence). The trim removed 5 bases at V and 6 bases at J, leaving 6 bases unmatched. The CDR3 sequence is 14 residues long. The CDR3 nucleotides read TGCAGTGCTCGTTCCGGGACAGGGGGCAATGAGCAGTTCTTC. Its translation is CSARSGTGGNEQFF.

A note on this clonotype: Possible read error: a much larger clone is one base away. V and J are TRBV28 and TRBJ1-2; TRBD1 is a possible D gene (5 bases). The CDR3 is made up of 14 amino acids. Trimming removed 6 bases at V and 4 bases at J, with 15 bases between. CDR1 and CDR2 from the germline V gene are MDHEN and SYDVKM. In DNA form, the CDR3 reads TGTGCCAGCAGCCCCCCCGGGGCTAGCTATGGCTACACCTTC. Translated: CASSPPGASYGYTF.

On this clonotype itself: This likely comes from a read error, as the CDR3 has no conserved phenylalanine or tryptophan at its end. V is TRBV2 and J is TRBJ2-7; D not certain. This CDR3 region has 14 residues. Trimming cost V 1 base and J 0 bases, with 7 bases left between them. Germline V gene lookup returns CDR1 SNHLY and CDR2 FYNNEI. CDR3 coding DNA: TGTGCCAGCAGTGAAGGTGGCAGCTCCTACGAGCAGTACCTC. As protein: CASSEGGSSYEQYL.

This clonotype was counted only a few times. An end of the junction differs from the germline gene, which may be a read error. V gene TRBV6-1 combines with J gene TRBJ2-3, with 12 bases that match TRBD2. The CDR3 consists of 18 residues. CDR1 and CDR2 (germline): MNHNS, SASEGT. CDR3 DNA sequence: TGTGCCAGCAGTGATTTAATAGGACTAGCGGGGATCACAGATACGCTGTATTTT. Translating gives CASSDLIGLAGITDTLYF.

The sample holds many counts of this clonotype. The rearrangement links TRBV7-9 to TRBJ2-5, with 8 bases aligning to TRBD1. V was clipped by 4 bases and J by 13 bases; unmatched bases: 8. Germline CDR1 and CDR2: SEHNR and FQNEAQ (reference sequence). The CDR3 totals 12 residues. The CDR3: CASSSGQAGGYF. The CDR3 bases are TGTGCCAGCAGCTCGGGACAGGCCGGGGGGTACTTC.

This clonotype has at least ten counts. V usage is TRBV6-2 or TRBV6-3 and J usage is TRBJ1-1, with unresolved D. Trimming shortened V by 10 bases and J by 4 bases, and 16 bases separated the two germline ends. Germline V lookup: CDR1 MNHEY, CDR2 SVGEGT. This CDR3 has 13 residues. CDR3 amino acids: CATILTPGTEAFF. CDR3 DNA: TGTGCCACCATACTCACCCCGGGCACTGAAGCTTTCTTT.

V usage is TRBV19 and J usage is TRBJ2-1; no reliable D call. Trimming removed 3 bases at V and 7 bases at J, with 16 bases between. Germline CDR1 is LNHDA and CDR2 is SQIVND (reference sequence). The CDR3 spans 15 residues. The chain's CDR3 is CASSIGSPAGNEQFF. The CDR3 nucleotides are TGTGCCAGTAGTATCGGGTCCCCGGCCGGAAATGAGCAGTTCTTC.

The sample holds a few counts of this clonotype. The V and J genes are TRBV12-3 or TRBV12-4 and TRBJ2-3, with TRBD2 matching over 10 bases. This CDR3 is 18 amino acids long. V lost 3 bases and J lost 7; bases outside the gene matches: 16. The CDR3 nucleotides read TGTGCCAGCAGTTTTAATCGGGCAGCGGGGGGGCGGAAATATACGCAGTATTTT. Its protein is CASSFNRAAGGRKYTQYF.

This clonotype was recorded many times. The chain is built from TRBV7-9 and TRBJ2-3; D is unclear. Germline V gene data show CDR1 as SEHNR and CDR2 as FQNEAQ (reference sequence). The CDR3 consists of 12 residues. With 4 bases removed from V and 6 bases from J, the gap between germline ends came to 8 bases. The CDR3 reads CASSSYGDTQYF. CDR3 nucleotide sequence: TGTGCCAGCAGCTCCTACGGGGATACGCAGTATTTT.